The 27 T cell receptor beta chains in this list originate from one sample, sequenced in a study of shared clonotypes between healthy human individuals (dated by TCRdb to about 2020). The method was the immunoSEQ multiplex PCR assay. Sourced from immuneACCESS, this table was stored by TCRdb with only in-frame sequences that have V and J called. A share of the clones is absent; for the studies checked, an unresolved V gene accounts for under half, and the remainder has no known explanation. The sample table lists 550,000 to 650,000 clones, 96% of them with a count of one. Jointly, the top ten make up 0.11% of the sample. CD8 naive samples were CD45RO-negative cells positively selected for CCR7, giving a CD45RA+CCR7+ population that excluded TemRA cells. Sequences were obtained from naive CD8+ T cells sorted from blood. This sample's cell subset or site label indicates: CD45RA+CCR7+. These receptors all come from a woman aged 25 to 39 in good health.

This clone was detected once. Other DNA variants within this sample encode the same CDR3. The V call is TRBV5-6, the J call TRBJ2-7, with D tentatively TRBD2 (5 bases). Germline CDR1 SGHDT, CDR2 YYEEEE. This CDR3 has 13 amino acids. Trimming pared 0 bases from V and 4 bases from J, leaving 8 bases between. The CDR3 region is CASSLGGGYEQYF. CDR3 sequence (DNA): TGTGCCAGCAGCTTGGGAGGAGGTTACGAGCAGTACTTC.

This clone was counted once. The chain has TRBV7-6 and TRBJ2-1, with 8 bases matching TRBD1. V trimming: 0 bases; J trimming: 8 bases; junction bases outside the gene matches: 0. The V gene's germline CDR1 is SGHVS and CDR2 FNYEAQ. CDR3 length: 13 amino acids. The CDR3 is CASSLAGQDEQFF. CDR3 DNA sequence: TGTGCCAGCAGCTTAGCGGGACAGGATGAGCAGTTCTTC.

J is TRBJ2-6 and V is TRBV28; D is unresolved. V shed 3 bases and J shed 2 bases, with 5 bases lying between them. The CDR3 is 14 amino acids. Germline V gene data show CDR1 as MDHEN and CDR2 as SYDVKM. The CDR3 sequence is CASSLTPGANVLTF. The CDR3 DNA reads TGTGCCAGCAGTTTGACTCCTGGGGCCAACGTCCTGACTTTC.

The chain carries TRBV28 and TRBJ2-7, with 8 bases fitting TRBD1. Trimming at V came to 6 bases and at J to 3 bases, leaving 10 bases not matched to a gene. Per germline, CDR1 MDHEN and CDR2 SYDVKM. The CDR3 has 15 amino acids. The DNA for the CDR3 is TGTGCCAGCAGCGTCTCAGGGGGCACAGTCTACGAGCAGTACTTC. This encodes CASSVSGGTVYEQYF.

CDR3 in amino acids: CASLARGRDNEQFF. The CDR3 DNA reads as TGTGCCAGCCTGGCTAGGGGCAGGGACAATGAGCAGTTCTTC. The chain links TRBV27 to TRBJ2-1; perhaps TRBD1 as D (5 bases). V shed 8 bases and J shed 5 bases, with 16 bases lying between them. From germline, CDR1 is MNHEY and CDR2 SMNVEV (reference sequence). This CDR3 contains 14 residues.

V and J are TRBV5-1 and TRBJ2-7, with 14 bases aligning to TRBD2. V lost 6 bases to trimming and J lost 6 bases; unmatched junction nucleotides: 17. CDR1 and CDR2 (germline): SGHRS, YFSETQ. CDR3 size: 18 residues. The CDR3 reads CASTAAPGLAGDSSEQYF. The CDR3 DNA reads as TGCGCCAGCACCGCGGCCCCGGGACTAGCGGGAGATTCTAGCGAGCAGTACTTC.

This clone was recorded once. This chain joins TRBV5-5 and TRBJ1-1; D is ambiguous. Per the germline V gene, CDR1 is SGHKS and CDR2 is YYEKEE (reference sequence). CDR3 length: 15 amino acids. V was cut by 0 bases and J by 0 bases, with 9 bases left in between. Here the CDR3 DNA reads TGTGCCAGCAGCTTGGGTAGGTCGATGAACACTGAAGCTTTCTTT. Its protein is CASSLGRSMNTEAFF.

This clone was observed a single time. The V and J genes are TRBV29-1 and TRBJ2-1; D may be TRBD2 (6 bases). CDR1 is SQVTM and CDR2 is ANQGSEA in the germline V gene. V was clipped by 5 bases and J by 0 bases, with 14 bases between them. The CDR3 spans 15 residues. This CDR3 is CSVYGSASSYNEQFF. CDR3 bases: TGCAGCGTTTACGGGAGCGCGAGCTCCTACAATGAGCAGTTCTTC.

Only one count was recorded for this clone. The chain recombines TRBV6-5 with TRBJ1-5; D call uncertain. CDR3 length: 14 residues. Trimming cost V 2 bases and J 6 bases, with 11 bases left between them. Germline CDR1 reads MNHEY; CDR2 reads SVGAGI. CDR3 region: CASSYKGVGQPQHF. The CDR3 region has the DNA TGTGCCAGCAGTTACAAGGGAGTTGGTCAGCCCCAGCATTTT.

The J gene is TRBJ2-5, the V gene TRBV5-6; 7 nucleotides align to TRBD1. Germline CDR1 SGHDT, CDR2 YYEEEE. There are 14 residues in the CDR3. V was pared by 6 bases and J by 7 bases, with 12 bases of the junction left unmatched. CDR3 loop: CASTSLTGMATQYF. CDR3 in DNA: TGTGCCAGCACCTCGCTGACAGGGATGGCGACCCAGTACTTC. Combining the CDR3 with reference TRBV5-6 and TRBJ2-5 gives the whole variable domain DAGVTQSPTHLIKTRGQQVTLRCSPKSGHDTVSWYQQALGQGPQFIFQYYEEEERQRGNFPDRFSGHQFPNYSSELNVNALLLGDSALYLCASTSLTGMATQYFGPGTRLLVL.

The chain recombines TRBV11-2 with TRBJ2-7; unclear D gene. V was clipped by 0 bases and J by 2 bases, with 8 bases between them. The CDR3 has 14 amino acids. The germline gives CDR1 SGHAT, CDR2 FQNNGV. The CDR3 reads CASSLEVLTYEQYF. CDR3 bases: TGTGCCAGCAGCTTAGAGGTCCTTACCTACGAGCAGTACTTC.

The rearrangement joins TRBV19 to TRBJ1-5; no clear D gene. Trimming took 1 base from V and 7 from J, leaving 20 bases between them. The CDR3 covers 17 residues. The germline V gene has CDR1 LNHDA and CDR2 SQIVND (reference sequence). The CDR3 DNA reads TGTGCCAGTAGTATAGTCCCCTTTACGACCTATGGCCAGCCCCAGCATTTT. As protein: CASSIVPFTTYGQPQHF.

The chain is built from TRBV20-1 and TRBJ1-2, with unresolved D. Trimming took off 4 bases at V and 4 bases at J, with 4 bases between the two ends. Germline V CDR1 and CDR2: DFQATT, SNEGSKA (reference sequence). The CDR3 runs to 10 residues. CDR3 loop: CSATGYGYTF. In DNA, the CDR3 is TGCAGTGCTACAGGCTATGGCTACACCTTC.

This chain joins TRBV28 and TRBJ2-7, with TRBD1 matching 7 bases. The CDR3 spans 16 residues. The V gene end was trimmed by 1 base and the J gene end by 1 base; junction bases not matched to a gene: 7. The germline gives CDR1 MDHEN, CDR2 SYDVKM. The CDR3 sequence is CASSLSGTVVSYEQYF. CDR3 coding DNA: TGTGCCAGCAGTTTATCCGGGACAGTCGTTTCCTACGAGCAGTACTTC.

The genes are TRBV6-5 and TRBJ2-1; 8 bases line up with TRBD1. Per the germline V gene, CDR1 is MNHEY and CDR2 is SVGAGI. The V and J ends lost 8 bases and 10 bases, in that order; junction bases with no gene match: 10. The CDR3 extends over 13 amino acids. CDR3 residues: CASRDRNWPEQFF. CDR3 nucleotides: TGTGCCAGCCGGGACAGGAATTGGCCAGAGCAGTTCTTC.

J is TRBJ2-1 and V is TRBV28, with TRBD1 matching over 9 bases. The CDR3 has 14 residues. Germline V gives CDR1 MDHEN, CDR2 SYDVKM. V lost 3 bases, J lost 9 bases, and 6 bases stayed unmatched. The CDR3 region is CASSFGTGHSEQFF. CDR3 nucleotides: TGTGCCAGCAGTTTCGGGACAGGGCATAGTGAGCAGTTCTTC.

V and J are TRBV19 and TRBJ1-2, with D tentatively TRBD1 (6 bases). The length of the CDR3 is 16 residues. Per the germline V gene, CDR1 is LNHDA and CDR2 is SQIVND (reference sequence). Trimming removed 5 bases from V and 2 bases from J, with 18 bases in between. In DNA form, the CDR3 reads TGTGCCAGTAGTCCGTCGGGGGCATTTCTCAACTATGGCTACACCTTC. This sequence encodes CASSPSGAFLNYGYTF.

The CDR3, as DNA: TGTGCCAGTAGTATAACGACAGGGGAGGGGGGTTTACTGTTTTTT. Its translation: CASSITTGEGGLLFF. The chain combines TRBV19 with TRBJ1-4; TRBD1 agrees at 8 bases. In germline, CDR1 is LNHDA, CDR2 SQIVND (reference sequence). This CDR3 comprises 15 residues. Trimming took 2 bases from V and 13 from J; bases not matched to a gene: 12.

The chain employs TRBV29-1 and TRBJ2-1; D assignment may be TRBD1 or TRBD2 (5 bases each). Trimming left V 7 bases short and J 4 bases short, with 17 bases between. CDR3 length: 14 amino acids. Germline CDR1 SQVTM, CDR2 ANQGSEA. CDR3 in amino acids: CSATGPSNYNEQFF. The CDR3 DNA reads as TGCAGCGCGACGGGGCCCTCCAATTACAATGAGCAGTTCTTC.

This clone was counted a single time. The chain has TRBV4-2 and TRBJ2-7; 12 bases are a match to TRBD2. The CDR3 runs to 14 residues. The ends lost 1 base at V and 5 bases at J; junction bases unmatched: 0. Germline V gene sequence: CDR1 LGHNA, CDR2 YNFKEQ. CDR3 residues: CASSQGLAGDEQYF. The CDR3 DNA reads TGTGCCAGCAGCCAAGGACTAGCGGGAGACGAGCAGTACTTC.

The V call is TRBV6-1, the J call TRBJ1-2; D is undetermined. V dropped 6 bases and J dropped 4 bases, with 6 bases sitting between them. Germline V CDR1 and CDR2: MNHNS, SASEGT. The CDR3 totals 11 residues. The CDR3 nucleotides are TGTGCCAGCAGGGTTAGCTATGGCTACACCTTC. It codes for CASRVSYGYTF.

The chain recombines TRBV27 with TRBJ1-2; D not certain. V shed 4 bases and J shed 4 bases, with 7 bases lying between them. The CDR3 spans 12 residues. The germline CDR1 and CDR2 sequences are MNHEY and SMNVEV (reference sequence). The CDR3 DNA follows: TGTGCCAGCAGTTCTGGGTTCTATGGCTACACCTTC. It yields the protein CASSSGFYGYTF.

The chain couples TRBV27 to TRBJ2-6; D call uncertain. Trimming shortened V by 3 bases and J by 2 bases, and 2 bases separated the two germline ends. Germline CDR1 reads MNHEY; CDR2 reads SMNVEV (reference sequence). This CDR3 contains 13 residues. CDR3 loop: CASSFPGANVLTF. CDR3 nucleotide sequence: TGTGCCAGCAGTTTCCCTGGGGCCAACGTCCTGACTTTC.

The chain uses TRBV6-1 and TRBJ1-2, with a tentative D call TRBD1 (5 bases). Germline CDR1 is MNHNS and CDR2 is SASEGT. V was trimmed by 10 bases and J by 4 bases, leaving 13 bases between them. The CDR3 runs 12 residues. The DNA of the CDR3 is TGTGCCACCGCTGGGGCTCTCTATGGCTACACCTTC. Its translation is CATAGALYGYTF.

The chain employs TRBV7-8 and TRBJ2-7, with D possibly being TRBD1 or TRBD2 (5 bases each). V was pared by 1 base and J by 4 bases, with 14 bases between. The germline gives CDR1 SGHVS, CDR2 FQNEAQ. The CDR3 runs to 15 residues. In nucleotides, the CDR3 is TGTGCCAGCAGCTTAGGGTCCGGGACCCAATACGAGCAGTACTTC. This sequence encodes CASSLGSGTQYEQYF.

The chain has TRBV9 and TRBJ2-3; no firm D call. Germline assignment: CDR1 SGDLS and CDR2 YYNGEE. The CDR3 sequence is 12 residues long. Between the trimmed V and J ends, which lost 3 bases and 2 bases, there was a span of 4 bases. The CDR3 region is CASSANTDTQYF. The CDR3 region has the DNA TGTGCCAGCAGCGCTAACACAGATACGCAGTATTTT.

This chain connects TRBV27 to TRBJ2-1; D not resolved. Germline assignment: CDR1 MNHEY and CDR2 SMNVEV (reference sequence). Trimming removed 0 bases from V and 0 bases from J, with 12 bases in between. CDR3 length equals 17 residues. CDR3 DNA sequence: TGTGCCAGCAGTTTATCGTATTGGCAGAGCTCCTACAATGAGCAGTTCTTC. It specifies CASSLSYWQSSYNEQFF.